This entry lists 14 T cell receptor beta chains sequenced from one sample in a study of blood T cell repertoires in COVID-19. Profiled with immunoSEQ multiplex PCR; TCRdb holds only in-frame clones, not every one. The sample records roughly 300,000 clones, about 90% being singletons. What was sequenced was PBMCs or T cells enriched from blood (not recorded which). All receptors derive from a woman aged 25 to 45 who had recovered from COVID-19.

The rearrangement uses TRBV3-1 (or the pseudogene TRBV3-2) and TRBJ2-1, with D possibly being TRBD1 (6 bases). There are 13 residues in the CDR3. Trimming took 4 bases from V and 5 from J, leaving 9 bases between them. Germline-derived CDR1 and CDR2 are LGHDT and YNNKEL (reference sequence). The CDR3 DNA reads TGTGCCAGCAGCCGAGGGGGTGACAATGAGCAGTTCTTC. It is translated as CASSRGGDNEQFF.

The chain recombines TRBV5-4 with TRBJ1-6; 7 positions agree with TRBD1. The trim removed 5 bases at V and 2 bases at J, leaving 13 bases unmatched. Per the germline V gene, CDR1 is SGHNT and CDR2 is YYREEE (reference sequence). The CDR3 is 18 residues long. CDR3 nucleotide sequence: TGTGCCAGCAGACAGTTAAGGTACAGGGGTACCTATAATTCACCCCTCCACTTT. Translation gives CASRQLRYRGTYNSPLHF.

The rearrangement joins TRBV5-5 to TRBJ2-7; weak D call: TRBD2 (5 bases). The CDR3 has 15 residues. Trimming took off 0 bases at V and 2 bases at J, with 12 bases between the two ends. Looked up from germline, CDR1 is SGHKS and CDR2 is YYEKEE (reference sequence). The CDR3 nucleotides read TGTGCCAGCAGCTTGGCGAGGGAGAGGACCTACGAGCAGTACTTC. Translating gives CASSLARERTYEQYF.

At least ten counts were recorded for this clone. The chain combines TRBV23-1 with TRBJ1-3; 10 nucleotides match TRBD1. TRBV23-1 is known as an ORF, though its function is uncertain. V gave up 4 bases and J gave up 3 bases; unmatched junction bases: 9. The CDR3 contains 17 residues. The CDR3 protein is CASSLHRRDRGGNTIYF. DNA of the CDR3: TGCGCCAGCAGTCTCCACCGCCGGGACAGGGGTGGAAACACCATATATTTT.

Here the CDR3 reads CASSLLAGKGEQFF. The CDR3 nucleotides are TGTGCCAGCAGTTTATTAGCGGGGAAGGGTGAGCAGTTCTTC. This rearrangement joins TRBV6-5 to TRBJ2-1, with 8 bases lining up with TRBD2. The CDR3 spans 14 residues. J lost 9 bases, V lost 4 bases, and 8 bases had no gene match. CDR1 and CDR2 (germline): MNHEY, SVGAGI.

The chain links TRBV2 to TRBJ2-7; 7 nucleotides agree with TRBD2. This CDR3 has 13 amino acids. Germline V gene data show CDR1 as SNHLY and CDR2 as FYNNEI. With V trimmed by 6 bases and J by 2 bases, 4 bases remained unmatched. The CDR3 coding sequence is TGTGCCAGCAGGGGGACTAACCCCTACGAGCAGTACTTC. This encodes CASRGTNPYEQYF. Based on the CDR3 plus reference TRBV2 and TRBJ2-7, the full variable domain is EPEVTQTPSHQVTQMGQEVILRCVPISNHLYFYWYRQILGQKVEFLVSFYNNEISEKSEIFDDQFSVERPDGSNFTLKIRSTKLEDSAMYFCASRGTNPYEQYFGPGTRLTVT.

The chain carries TRBV5-6 and TRBJ1-2; TRBD1 agrees at 8 bases. Per the germline V gene, CDR1 is SGHDT and CDR2 is YYEEEE. The CDR3 contains 14 residues. V was clipped by 1 base and J by 3 bases; unmatched bases: 2. The CDR3 is CASSLQGAYYGYTF. The CDR3 coding sequence is TGTGCCAGCAGCTTGCAGGGGGCCTACTATGGCTACACCTTC.

The gene calls are TRBV7-9 and TRBJ1-2, with TRBD1 matching 8 bases. CDR1 SEHNR and CDR2 FQNEAQ come from the germline V gene (reference sequence). The V segment lost 0 bases and the J segment 6 bases; nucleotides outside the gene matches: 3. There are 14 residues in the CDR3. CDR3: CASSLAGQGDGYTF. CDR3 bases: TGTGCCAGCAGCTTAGCCGGACAGGGTGATGGCTACACCTTC.

The gene calls are TRBV5-1 and TRBJ1-2, with D possibly TRBD1 on 6 matching bases. CDR3 length: 15 residues. The V gene lost 4 bases and the J gene lost 1 base, with 14 bases spanning the gap. Germline CDR1 SGHRS, CDR2 YFSETQ. The chain's CDR3 is CASSPTGTNNYGYTF. The CDR3 nucleotides read TGCGCCAGCAGCCCCACCGGGACAAATAACTATGGCTACACCTTC.

This clone was counted a few times. This chain uses TRBV30 with TRBJ1-5; 7 positions match TRBD1. Looked up from germline, CDR1 is GTSNPN and CDR2 is SVGIG (reference sequence). The length of the CDR3 is 14 residues. With V trimmed by 4 bases and J by 2 bases, 5 bases remained unmatched. Written as DNA, the CDR3 is TGTGCCTGGAATCCAGGGGGTGGCAATCAGCCCCAGCATTTT. Amino acids: CAWNPGGGNQPQHF.

This chain uses TRBV11-2 with TRBJ2-4; weak D call: TRBD1 (5 bases). CDR1 is SGHAT and CDR2 is FQNNGV in the germline V gene. Trimming stripped 3 bases from V and 5 bases from J, with 14 bases between. The length of the CDR3 is 15 residues. The CDR3 DNA sequence: TGTGCCAGCAGCTTGGTGGGGCACAGCCAAAACATTCAGTACTTC. It yields the protein CASSLVGHSQNIQYF.

The chain has TRBV9 and TRBJ2-3, with 14 nucleotides matching TRBD2. The CDR3 covers 19 residues. The V gene end was trimmed by 4 bases and the J gene end by 5 bases; junction bases not matched to a gene: 15. Germline CDR1 is SGDLS and CDR2 is YYNGEE. CDR3 region: CASSPGTSGGPLVRDTQYF. DNA of the CDR3: TGTGCCAGCAGCCCCGGGACTAGCGGGGGCCCCTTGGTAAGAGATACGCAGTATTTT. Together with reference TRBV9 and TRBJ2-3, the CDR3 gives the full variable domain: DSGVTQTPKHLITATGQRVTLRCSPRSGDLSVYWYQQSLDQGLQFLIQYYNGEERAKGNILERFSAQQFPDLHSELNLSSLELGDSALYFCASSPGTSGGPLVRDTQYFGPGTRLTVL.

This clone occurred once. The CDR3 spells CASSRQGATFSYEQYF. CDR3 bases: TGTGCCAGCAGCCGACAGGGGGCGACATTTTCCTACGAGCAGTACTTC. The chain is built from TRBV9 and TRBJ2-7; 10 bases fit TRBD1. Per germline, CDR1 SGDLS and CDR2 YYNGEE. The CDR3 has 16 amino acids. Unmatched junction bases numbered 8, after V lost 4 bases and J lost 1 base.

The chain employs TRBV5-1 and TRBJ1-4; TRBD1 agrees at 10 bases. The CDR3 is 16 amino acids. Germline CDR1 reads SGHRS; CDR2 reads YFSETQ. The V and J ends lost 7 bases and 0 bases, in that order; junction bases with no gene match: 6. Here the CDR3 reads CASRQGATTTNEKLFF. The CDR3 DNA reads as TGCGCCAGCCGACAGGGGGCGACGACAACTAATGAAAAACTGTTTTTT.